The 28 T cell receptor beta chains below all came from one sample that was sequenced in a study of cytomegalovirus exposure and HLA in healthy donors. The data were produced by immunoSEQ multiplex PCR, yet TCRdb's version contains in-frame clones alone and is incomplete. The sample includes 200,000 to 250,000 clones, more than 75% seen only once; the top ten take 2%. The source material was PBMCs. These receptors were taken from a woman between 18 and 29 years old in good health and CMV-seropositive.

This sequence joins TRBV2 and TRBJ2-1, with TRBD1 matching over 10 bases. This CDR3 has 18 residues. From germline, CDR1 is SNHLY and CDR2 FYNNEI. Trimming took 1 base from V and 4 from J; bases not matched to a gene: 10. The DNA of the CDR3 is TGTGCCAGCAGTGAAGTAGGAGGTCGGACAGGGGGTTACAATGAGCAGTTCTTC. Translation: CASSEVGGRTGGYNEQFF.

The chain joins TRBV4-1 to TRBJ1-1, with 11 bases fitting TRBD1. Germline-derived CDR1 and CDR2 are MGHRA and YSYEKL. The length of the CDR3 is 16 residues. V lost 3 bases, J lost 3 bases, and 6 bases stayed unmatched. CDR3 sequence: CASSHAGTGGDTEAFF. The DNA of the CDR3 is TGCGCCAGCAGCCACGCCGGGACAGGGGGTGACACTGAAGCTTTCTTT.

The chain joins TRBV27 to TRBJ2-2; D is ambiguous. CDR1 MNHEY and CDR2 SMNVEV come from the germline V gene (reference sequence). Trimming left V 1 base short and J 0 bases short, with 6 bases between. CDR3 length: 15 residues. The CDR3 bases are TGTGCCAGCAGTTTATTCCCAACGAACACCGGGGAGCTGTTTTTT. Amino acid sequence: CASSLFPTNTGELFF.

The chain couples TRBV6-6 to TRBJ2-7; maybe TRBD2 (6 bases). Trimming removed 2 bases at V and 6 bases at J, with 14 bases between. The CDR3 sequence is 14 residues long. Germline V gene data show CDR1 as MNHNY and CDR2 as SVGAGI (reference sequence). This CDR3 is CASSYEGRQGEQYF. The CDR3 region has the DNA TGTGCCAGCAGTTACGAAGGGAGGCAAGGCGAGCAGTACTTC.

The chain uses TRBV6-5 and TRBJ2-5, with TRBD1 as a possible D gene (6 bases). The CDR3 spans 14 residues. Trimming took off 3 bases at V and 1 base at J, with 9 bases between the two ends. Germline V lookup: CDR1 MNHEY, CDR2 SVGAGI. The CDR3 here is CASSYQGTQETQYF. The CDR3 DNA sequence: TGTGCCAGCAGTTATCAGGGGACCCAAGAGACCCAGTACTTC.

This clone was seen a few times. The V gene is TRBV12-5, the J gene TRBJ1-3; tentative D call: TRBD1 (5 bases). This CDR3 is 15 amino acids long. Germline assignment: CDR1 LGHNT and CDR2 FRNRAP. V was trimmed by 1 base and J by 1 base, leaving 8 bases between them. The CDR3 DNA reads TGTGCTAGTGGTTTGGGGGCAGGGTCTGGAAACACCATATATTTT. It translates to CASGLGAGSGNTIYF.

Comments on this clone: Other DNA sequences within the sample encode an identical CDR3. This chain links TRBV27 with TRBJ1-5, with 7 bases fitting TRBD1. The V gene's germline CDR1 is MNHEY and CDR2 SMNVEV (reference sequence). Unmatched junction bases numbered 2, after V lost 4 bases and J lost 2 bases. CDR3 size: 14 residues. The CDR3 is CASSSGQGNQPQHF. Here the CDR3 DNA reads TGTGCCAGCAGTTCTGGACAGGGCAATCAGCCCCAGCATTTT.

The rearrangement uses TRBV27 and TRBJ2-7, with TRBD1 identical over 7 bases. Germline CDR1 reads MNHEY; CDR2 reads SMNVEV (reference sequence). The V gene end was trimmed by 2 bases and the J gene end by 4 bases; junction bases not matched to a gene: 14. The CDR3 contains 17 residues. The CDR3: CASSLRYTGRGLYEQYF. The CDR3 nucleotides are TGTGCCAGCAGTTTAAGGTATACGGGAAGGGGGCTGTACGAGCAGTACTTC.

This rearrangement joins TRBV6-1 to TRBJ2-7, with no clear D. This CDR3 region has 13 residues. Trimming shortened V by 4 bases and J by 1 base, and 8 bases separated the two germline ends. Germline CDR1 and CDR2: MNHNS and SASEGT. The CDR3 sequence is CASSGWLSYEQYF. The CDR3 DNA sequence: TGTGCCAGCAGTGGTTGGCTTTCCTACGAGCAGTACTTC.

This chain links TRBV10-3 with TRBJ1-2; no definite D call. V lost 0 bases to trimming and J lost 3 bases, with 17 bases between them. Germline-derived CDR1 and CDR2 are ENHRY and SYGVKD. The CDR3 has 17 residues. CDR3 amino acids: CAISESTRTATHYGYTF. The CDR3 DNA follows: TGTGCCATCAGTGAGTCCACGAGAACAGCCACTCACTATGGCTACACCTTC.

CDR3 nucleotides: TGTGCCAGCAGCTTAACGAGGGTTTTCCACGAGCAGTACTTC. Residues: CASSLTRVFHEQYF. This sequence joins TRBV28 and TRBJ2-7, with a weak D call TRBD2 (5 bases). The CDR3 has 14 residues. In germline, CDR1 is MDHEN, CDR2 SYDVKM. V lost 6 bases, J lost 5 bases, and 17 bases lay in between.

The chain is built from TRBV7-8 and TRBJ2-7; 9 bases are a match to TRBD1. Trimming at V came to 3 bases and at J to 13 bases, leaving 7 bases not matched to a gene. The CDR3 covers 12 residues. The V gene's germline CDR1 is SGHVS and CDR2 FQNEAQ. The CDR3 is CASSFTPGQGYF. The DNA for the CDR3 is TGTGCCAGCAGCTTTACACCGGGACAGGGTTACTTC.

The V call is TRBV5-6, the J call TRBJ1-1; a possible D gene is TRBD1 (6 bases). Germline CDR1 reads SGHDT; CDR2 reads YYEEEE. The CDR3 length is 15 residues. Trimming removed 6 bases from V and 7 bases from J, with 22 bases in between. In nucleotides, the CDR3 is TGTGCCAGCAACCGGGAGGGGGAGGGGTACGGTGAAGCTTTCTTT. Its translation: CASNREGEGYGEAFF.

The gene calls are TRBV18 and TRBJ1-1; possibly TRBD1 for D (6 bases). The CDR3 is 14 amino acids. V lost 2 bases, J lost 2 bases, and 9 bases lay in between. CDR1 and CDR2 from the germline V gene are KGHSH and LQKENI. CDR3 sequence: CASSPGTQNTEAFF. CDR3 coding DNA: TGTGCCAGCTCACCAGGGACACAAAACACTGAAGCTTTCTTT.

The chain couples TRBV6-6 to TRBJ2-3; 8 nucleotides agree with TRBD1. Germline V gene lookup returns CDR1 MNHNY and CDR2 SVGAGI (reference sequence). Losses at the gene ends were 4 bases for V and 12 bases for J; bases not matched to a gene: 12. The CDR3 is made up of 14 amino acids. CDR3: CASSSTPGGSSQYF. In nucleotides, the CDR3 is TGTGCCAGCAGTTCCACGCCAGGGGGCTCGTCCCAGTATTTT.

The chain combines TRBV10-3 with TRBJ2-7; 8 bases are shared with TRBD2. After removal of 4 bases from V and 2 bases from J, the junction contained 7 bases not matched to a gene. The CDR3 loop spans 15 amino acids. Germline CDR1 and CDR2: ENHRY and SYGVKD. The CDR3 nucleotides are TGTGCCATCAGTGGAGCGCGGGAGGACCCCTACGAGCAGTACTTC. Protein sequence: CAISGAREDPYEQYF.

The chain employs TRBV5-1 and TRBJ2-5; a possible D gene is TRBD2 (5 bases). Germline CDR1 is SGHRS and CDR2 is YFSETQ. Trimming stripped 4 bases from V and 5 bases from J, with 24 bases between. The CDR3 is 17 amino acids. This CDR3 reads CASSEGYYPGGGETQYF. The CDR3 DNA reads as TGCGCCAGCAGCGAAGGGTACTACCCCGGCGGCGGGGAGACCCAGTACTTC.

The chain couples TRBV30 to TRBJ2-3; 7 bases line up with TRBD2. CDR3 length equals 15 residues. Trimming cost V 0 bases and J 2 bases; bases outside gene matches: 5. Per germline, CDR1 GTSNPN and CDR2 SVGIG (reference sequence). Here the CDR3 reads CAWSVGGSSTDTQYF. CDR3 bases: TGTGCCTGGAGTGTAGGCGGGAGTTCCACAGATACGCAGTATTTT.

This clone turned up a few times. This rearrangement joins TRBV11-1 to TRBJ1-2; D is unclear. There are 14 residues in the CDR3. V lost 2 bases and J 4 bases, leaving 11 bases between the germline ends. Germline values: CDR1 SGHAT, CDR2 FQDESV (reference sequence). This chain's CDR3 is CASSLRGRPYGYTF. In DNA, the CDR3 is TGTGCCAGCAGCTTAAGAGGGAGGCCCTATGGCTACACCTTC.

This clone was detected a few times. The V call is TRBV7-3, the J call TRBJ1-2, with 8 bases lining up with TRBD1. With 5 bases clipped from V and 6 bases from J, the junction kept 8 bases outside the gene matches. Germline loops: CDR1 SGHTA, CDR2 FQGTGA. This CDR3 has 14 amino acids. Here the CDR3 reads CASSPTGASNGYTF. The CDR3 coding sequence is TGTGCCAGCAGCCCGACAGGGGCGAGCAATGGCTACACCTTC.

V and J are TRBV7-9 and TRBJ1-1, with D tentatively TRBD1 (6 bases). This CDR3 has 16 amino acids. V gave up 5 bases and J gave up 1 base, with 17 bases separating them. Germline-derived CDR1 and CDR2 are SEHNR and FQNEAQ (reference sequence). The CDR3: CASSGGDKIANTEAFF. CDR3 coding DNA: TGTGCCAGCAGCGGTGGGGACAAGATCGCGAACACTGAAGCTTTCTTT. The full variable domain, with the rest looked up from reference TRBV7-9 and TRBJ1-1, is DTGVSQNPRHKITKRGQNVTFRCDPISEHNRLYWYRQTLGQGPEFLTYFQNEAQLEKSRLLSDRFSAERPKGSFSTLEIQRTEQGDSAMYLCASSGGDKIANTEAFFGQGTRLTVV.

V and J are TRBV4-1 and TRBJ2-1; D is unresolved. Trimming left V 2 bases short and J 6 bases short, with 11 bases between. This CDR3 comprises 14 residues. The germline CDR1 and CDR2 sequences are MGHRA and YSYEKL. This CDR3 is CASSQSDPGNEQFF. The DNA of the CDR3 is TGCGCCAGCAGCCAATCTGACCCGGGCAATGAGCAGTTCTTC.

Written as DNA, the CDR3 is TGTGCCAGCTCGTCCTCGACAGGAGTCCACGAGCAGTACTTC. Its translation: CASSSSTGVHEQYF. The chain links TRBV18 to TRBJ2-7, with D perhaps matching TRBD1 (6 bases). CDR1 and CDR2 from the germline V gene are KGHSH and LQKENI. The CDR3 consists of 14 residues. Trimming removed 6 bases from V and 5 bases from J, with 17 bases in between.

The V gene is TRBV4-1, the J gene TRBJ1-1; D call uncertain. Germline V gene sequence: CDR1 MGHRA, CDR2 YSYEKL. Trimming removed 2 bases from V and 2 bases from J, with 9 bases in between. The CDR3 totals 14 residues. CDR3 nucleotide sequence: TGCGCCAGCAGCCAAACAGACTACAACACTGAAGCTTTCTTT. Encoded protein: CASSQTDYNTEAFF.

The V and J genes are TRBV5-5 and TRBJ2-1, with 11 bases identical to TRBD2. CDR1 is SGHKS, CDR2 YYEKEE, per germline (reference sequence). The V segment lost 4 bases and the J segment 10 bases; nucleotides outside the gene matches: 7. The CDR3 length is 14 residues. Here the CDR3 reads CASSIRLAGKEQFF. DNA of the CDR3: TGTGCCAGCAGCATCCGACTAGCGGGGAAAGAGCAGTTCTTC.

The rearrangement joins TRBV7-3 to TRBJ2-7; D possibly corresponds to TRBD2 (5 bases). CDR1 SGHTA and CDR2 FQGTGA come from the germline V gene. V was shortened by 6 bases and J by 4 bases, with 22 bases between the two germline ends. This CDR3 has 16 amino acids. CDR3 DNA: TGTGCCAGCAGACACTTTGTTGGCCAAGGAGGTTACGAGCAGTACTTC. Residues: CASRHFVGQGGYEQYF.

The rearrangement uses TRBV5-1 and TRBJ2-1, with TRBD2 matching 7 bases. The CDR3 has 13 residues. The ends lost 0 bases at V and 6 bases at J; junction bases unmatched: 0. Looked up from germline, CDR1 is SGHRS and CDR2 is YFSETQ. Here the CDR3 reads CASSLERGNEQFF. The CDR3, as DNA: TGCGCCAGCAGCTTGGAGCGGGGCAATGAGCAGTTCTTC.

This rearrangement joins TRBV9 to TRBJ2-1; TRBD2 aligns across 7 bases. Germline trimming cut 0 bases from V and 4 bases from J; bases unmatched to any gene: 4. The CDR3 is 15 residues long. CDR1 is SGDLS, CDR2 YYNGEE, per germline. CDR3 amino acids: CASSVEGLLYNEQFF. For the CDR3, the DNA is TGTGCCAGCAGCGTAGAGGGACTACTGTACAATGAGCAGTTCTTC.